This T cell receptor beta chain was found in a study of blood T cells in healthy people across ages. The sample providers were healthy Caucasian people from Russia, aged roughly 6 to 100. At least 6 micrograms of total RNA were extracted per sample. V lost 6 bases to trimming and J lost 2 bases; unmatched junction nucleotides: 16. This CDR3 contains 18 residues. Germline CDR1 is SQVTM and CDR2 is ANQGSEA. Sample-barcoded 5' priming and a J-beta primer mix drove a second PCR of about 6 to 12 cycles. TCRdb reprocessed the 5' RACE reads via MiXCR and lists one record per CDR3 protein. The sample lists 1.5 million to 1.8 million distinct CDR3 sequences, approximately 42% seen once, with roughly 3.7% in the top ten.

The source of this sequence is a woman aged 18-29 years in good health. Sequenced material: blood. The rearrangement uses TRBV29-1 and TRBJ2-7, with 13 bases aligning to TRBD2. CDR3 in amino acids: CSVLRTSGRGMVTYEQYF. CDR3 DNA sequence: TGCAGCGTCTTGAGGACTAGCGGGAGAGGAATGGTCACCTACGAGCAGTACTTC.